This is a list of T cell receptor beta chains from one sample in a study of T-cell memory formation after mild COVID-19. TCRdb re-called the 5' RACE reads with MiXCR, one entry per CDR3 protein. The repertoire has approximately 450,000 distinct CDR3 sequences, roughly 20% of them found once; the top ten carry roughly an eighth. The sample was PBMCs or a T cell subset sorted from them (not recorded which). The receptor source for this set is an adult woman who had mild COVID-19 (a few samples of this study predate the infection). Cell type and time point are not known. Both conserved end residues are part of each CDR3. D genes are given only for firm matches. The listing skips clone size in some rows; elsewhere it reads once, few, many or a size class.

v_gene	abundance	j_gene	d_gene	CDR3aa	CDR3nt
TRBV5-1	-	TRBJ2-5	-	CASSRTGHRETQYF	TGCGCCAGCAGCCGCACCGGGCATCGAGAGACCCAGTACTTC
TRBV29-1	-	TRBJ2-5	-	CSVSQAETQYF	TGCAGCGTTTCCCAAGCGGAGACCCAGTACTTC
TRBV5-5	-	TRBJ2-5	-	CASSRAIWAGQETQYF	TGTGCCAGCAGCCGAGCTATTTGGGCAGGTCAAGAGACCCAGTACTTC
TRBV29-1	-	TRBJ2-1	-	CSVEGTGVEQFF	TGCAGCGTTGAGGGAACCGGGGTCGAGCAGTTCTTC
TRBV30	few	TRBJ2-4	TRBD1	CAWSVDRGVDIQYF	TGTGCCTGGAGTGTTGACAGGGGCGTGGACATTCAGTACTTC
TRBV20-1	few	TRBJ1-1	-	CSASLGETEAFF	TGCAGTGCTAGTTTGGGGGAGACTGAAGCTTTCTTT
TRBV7-6	-	TRBJ1-2	-	CASSAYLVRTNERGYTF	TGTGCCAGCAGCGCTTACTTAGTCAGGACAAATGAACGTGGCTACACCTTC
TRBV6-5	few	TRBJ1-5	TRBD1	CASSTDRGDQPQHF	TGTGCCAGCTCTACGGACAGGGGGGATCAGCCCCAGCATTTT
TRBV5-1	few	TRBJ2-7	TRBD1	CASSWTGGGHEQYF	TGCGCCAGCAGCTGGACAGGGGGCGGGCACGAGCAGTACTTC
TRBV7-9	-	TRBJ2-1	TRBD2	CASSLRTRGPSGNEQFF	TGTGCCAGCAGCTTACGGACTAGAGGCCCGAGCGGCAATGAGCAGTTCTTC
TRBV6-1	few	TRBJ1-1	-	CASSEAQGAGMNTEAFF	TGTGCCAGCAGTGAAGCACAAGGGGCAGGGATGAACACTGAAGCTTTCTTT
TRBV6-5	-	TRBJ1-1	TRBD1	CASSYSDRVDVTEAFF	TGTGCCAGCAGTTACTCGGACAGGGTTGATGTAACTGAAGCTTTCTTT
TRBV9	many	TRBJ2-5	TRBD2	CASSVGTTPAETQYF	TGTGCCAGCAGCGTCGGGACTACGCCAGCAGAGACCCAGTACTTC
TRBV6-5	few	TRBJ2-1	-	CASRTSGRSYNEQFF	TGTGCCAGCAGAACGAGCGGGCGCTCCTACAATGAGCAGTTCTTC
TRBV13	few	TRBJ2-3	TRBD2	CASSFSGGALGTDTQYF	TGTGCCAGCAGCTTTAGCGGGGGGGCCCTTGGCACAGATACGCAGTATTTT
TRBV5-1	many	TRBJ1-1	-	CASSLDRSDTEAFF	TGCGCCAGCAGCTTGGACAGGTCGGACACTGAAGCTTTCTTT
TRBV7-2	many	TRBJ2-5	-	CASSLLGSAQETQYF	TGTGCCAGCAGCTTACTGGGTTCAGCGCAAGAGACCCAGTACTTC
TRBV7-6	-	TRBJ2-5	-	CASSSQPYQETQYF	TGTGCCAGCAGCTCACAGCCTTACCAAGAGACCCAGTACTTC
TRBV7-2	-	TRBJ2-5	TRBD2	CASSSFPGLAGKETQYF	TGTGCCAGCAGCTCCTTTCCGGGACTAGCGGGCAAAGAGACCCAGTACTTC
TRBV20-1	-	TRBJ2-3	TRBD2	CSAVQAGGADTQYF	TGCAGTGCCGTCCAAGCGGGAGGGGCAGATACGCAGTATTTT
TRBV3-1	-	TRBJ1-5	-	CASSRGRQPQHF	TGTGCCAGCAGCCGCGGACGGCAGCCCCAGCATTTT
TRBV6-5	many	TRBJ1-5	-	CASSSQPGRPQHF	TGTGCCAGCAGTTCCCAGCCGGGGAGGCCCCAGCATTTT
TRBV24-1	-	TRBJ1-2	TRBD1	CATSDVQDGTANYGYTF	TGTGCCACCAGTGATGTACAAGATGGGACAGCGAACTATGGCTACACCTTC
TRBV18	-	TRBJ2-3	TRBD2	CASSPASGGADTQYF	TGTGCCAGCTCACCAGCCAGCGGGGGAGCAGATACGCAGTATTTT
TRBV12-3/TRBV12-4	many	TRBJ2-5	-	CASSLDGQETQYF	TGTGCCAGCAGTTTGGACGGACAAGAGACCCAGTACTTC
TRBV5-1	-	TRBJ2-7	TRBD1	CASSLRTGVYEQYF	TGCGCCAGCAGCTTGAGGACAGGGGTCTACGAGCAGTACTTC
TRBV5-5	-	TRBJ2-7	-	CASSIARGIYEQYF	TGTGCCAGCAGTATTGCGCGGGGCATCTACGAGCAGTACTTC
TRBV18	-	TRBJ2-1	-	CASSPPISDEQFF	TGTGCCAGCTCACCACCAATCTCAGATGAGCAGTTCTTC